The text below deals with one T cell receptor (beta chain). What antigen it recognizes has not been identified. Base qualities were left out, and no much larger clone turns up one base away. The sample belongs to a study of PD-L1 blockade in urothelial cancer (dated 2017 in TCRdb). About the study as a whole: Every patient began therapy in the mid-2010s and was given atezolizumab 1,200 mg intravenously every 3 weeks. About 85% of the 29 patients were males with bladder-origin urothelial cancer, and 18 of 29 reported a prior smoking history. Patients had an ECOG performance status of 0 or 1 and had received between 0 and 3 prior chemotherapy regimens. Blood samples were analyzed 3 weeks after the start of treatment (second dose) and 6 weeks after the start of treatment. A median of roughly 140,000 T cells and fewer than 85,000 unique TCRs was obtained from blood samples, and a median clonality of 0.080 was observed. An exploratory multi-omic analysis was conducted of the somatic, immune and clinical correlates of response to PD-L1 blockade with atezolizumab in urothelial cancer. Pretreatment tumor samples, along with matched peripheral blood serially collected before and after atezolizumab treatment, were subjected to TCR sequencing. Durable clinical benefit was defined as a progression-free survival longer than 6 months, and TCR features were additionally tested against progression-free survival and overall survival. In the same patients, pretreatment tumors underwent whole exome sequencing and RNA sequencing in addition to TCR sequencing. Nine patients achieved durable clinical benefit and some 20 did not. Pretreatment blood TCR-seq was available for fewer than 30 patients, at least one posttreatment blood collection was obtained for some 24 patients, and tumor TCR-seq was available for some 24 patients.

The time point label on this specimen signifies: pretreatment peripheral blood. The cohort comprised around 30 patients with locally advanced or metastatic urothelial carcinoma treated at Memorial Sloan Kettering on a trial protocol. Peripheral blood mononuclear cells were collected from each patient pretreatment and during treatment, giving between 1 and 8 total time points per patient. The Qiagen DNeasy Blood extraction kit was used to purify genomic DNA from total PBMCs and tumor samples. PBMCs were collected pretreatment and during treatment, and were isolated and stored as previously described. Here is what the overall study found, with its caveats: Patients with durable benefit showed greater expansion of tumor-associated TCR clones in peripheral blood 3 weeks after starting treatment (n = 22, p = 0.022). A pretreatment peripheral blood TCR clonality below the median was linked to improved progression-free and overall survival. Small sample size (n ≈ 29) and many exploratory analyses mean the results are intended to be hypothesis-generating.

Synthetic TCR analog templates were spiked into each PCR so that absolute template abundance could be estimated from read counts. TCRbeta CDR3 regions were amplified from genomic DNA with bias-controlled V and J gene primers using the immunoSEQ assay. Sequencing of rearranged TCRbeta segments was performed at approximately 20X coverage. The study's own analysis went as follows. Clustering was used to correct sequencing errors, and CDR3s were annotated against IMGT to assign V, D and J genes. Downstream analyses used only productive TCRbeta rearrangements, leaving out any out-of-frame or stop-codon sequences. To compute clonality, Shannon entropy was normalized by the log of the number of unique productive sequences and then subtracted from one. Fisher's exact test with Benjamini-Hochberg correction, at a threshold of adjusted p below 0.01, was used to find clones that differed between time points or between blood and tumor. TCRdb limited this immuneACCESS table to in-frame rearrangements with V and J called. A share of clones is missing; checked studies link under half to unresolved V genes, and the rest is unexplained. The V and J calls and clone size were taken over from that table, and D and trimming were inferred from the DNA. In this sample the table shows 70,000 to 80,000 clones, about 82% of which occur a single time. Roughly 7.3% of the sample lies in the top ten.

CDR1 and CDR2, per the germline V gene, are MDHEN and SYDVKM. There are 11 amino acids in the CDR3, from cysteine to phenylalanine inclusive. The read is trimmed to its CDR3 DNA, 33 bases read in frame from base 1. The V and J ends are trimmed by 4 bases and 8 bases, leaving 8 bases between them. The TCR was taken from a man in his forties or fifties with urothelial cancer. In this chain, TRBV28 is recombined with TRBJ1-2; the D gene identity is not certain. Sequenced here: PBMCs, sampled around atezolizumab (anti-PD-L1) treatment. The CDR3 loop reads CASSSGVGYTF. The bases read TGTGCCAGCAGTTCCGGAGTCGGCTACACCTTC.